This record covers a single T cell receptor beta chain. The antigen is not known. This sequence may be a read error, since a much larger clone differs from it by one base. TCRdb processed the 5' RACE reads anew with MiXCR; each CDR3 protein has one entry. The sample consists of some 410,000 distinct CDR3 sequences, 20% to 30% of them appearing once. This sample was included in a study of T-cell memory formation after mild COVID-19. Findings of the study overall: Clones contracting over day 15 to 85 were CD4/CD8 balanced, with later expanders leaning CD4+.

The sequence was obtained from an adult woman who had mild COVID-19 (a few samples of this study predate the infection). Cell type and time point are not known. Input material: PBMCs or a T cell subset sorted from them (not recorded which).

This CDR3 is CASILDGTLGVSYNEQFF. CDR3 DNA: TGTGCCAGCATCTTAGACGGGACGCTAGGGGTCTCCTACAATGAGCAGTTCTTC. The chain carries TRBV7-2 and TRBJ2-1; D assignment may be TRBD1 or TRBD2 (5 bases each). Looked up from germline, CDR1 is SGHTA and CDR2 is FQGNSA. This CDR3 is built from 18 residues.